What follows is one T cell receptor beta chain and its context. The table came from immunoSEQ multiplex PCR; TCRdb's copy has only in-frame clones and leaves some out. The sample includes about 200,000 clones, roughly 83% of them seen just once. The sample originates from a study of blood T cell repertoires in COVID-19. Whole-study context: PBMCs, B-cell-depleted T cells, or T cells provided the cDNA or gDNA that made up the material.

The germline V gene has CDR1 MNHNY and CDR2 SVGAGI (reference sequence). J lost 8 bases, V lost 0 bases, and 9 bases had no gene match. The CDR3 covers 16 residues. The specimen sequenced was peripheral blood. The clonotype comes from a man in his forties or fifties with acute or convalescent COVID-19. V usage is TRBV6-6 and J usage is TRBJ1-4; TRBD1 matches at 7 bases. The CDR3 nucleotides read TGTGCCAGCAGTTACTCGAGAACGGGACAGCACGAAAAACTGTTTTTT. Its translation is CASSYSRTGQHEKLFF.